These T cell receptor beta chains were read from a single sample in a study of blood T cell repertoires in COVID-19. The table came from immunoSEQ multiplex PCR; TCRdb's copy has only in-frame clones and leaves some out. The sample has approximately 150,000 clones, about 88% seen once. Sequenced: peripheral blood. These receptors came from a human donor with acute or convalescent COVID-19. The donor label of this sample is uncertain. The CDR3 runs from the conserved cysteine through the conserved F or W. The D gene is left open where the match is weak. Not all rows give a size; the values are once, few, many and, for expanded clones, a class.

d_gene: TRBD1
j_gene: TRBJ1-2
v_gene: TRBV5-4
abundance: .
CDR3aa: CASSKPSRQGKGYTF
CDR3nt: TGTGCCAGCAGCAAGCCCTCCCGACAGGGTAAGGGCTACACCTTC

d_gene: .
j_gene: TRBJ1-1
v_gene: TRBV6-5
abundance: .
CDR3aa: CAGRQSTEAFF
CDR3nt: TGTGCCGGAAGACAGTCCACTGAAGCTTTCTTT

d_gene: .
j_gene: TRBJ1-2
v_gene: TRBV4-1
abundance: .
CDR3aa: CASSPSPGLTIGGYTF
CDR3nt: TGCGCCAGCAGCCCATCCCCGGGACTCACGATAGGAGGCTACACCTTC

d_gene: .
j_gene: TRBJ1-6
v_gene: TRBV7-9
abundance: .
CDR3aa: CASSGQDSPLHF
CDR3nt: TGTGCCAGCAGCGGCCAGGATTCACCCCTCCACTTT

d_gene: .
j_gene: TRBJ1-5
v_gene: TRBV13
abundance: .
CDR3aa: CASSFGQGRNQPQHF
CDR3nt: TGTGCCAGCAGCTTCGGGCAGGGCCGCAATCAGCCCCAGCATTTT

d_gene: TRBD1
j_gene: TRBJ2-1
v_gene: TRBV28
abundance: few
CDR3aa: CATSDPGQNNEQFF
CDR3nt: TGTGCCACGAGCGACCCGGGACAGAACAATGAGCAGTTCTTC

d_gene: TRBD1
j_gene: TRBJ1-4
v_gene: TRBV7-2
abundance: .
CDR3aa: CASSFEQGAREKLFF
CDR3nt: TGTGCCAGCAGCTTCGAACAGGGGGCACGGGAAAAACTGTTTTTT

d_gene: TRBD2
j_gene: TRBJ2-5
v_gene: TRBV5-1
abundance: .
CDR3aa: CASSQGLAGEETQYF
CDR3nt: TGCGCCAGCAGCCAGGGACTAGCGGGAGAAGAGACCCAGTACTTC

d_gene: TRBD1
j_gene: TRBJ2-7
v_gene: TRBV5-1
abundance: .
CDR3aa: CASSLGQGASYEQYF
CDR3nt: TGCGCCAGCAGCTTGGGACAGGGGGCCTCCTACGAGCAGTACTTC

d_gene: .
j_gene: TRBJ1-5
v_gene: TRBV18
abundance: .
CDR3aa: CASSPQVGPSIQPQHF
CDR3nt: TGTGCCAGCTCACCACAAGTTGGCCCTTCCATACAGCCCCAGCATTTT

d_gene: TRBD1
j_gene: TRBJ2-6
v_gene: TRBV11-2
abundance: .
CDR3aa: CASSSNLQGSVSGANVLTF
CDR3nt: TGTGCCAGCAGCTCGAACTTACAGGGGTCCGTCTCTGGGGCCAACGTCCTGACTTTC

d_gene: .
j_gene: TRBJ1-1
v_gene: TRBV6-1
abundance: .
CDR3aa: CASSDGRGNTEAFF
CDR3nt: TGTGCCAGCAGTGATGGAAGGGGGAACACTGAAGCTTTCTTT

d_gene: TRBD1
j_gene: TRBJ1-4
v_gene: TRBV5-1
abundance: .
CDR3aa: CASSLGQGTEKLFF
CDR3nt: TGCGCCAGCAGCTTGGGACAGGGGACTGAAAAACTGTTTTTT

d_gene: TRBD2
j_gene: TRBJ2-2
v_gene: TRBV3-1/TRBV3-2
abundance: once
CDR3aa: CASSQDHLAGGLGELFF
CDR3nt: TGTGCCAGCAGCCAAGATCACCTAGCGGGGGGGCTCGGGGAGCTGTTTTTT

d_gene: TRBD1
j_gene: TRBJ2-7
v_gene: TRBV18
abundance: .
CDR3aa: CASSPTGQGRTYEQYF
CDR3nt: TGTGCCAGCTCACCTACGGGACAGGGAAGAACCTACGAGCAGTACTTC

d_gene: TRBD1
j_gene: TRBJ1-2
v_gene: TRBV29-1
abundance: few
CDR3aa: CSVIRTGWDYGYTF
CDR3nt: TGCAGCGTAATACGGACAGGGTGGGACTATGGCTACACCTTC

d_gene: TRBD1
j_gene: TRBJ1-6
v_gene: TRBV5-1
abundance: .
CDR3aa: CASSSTGVHNSPLHF
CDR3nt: TGCGCCAGCAGCTCGACAGGGGTGCATAATTCACCCCTCCACTTT

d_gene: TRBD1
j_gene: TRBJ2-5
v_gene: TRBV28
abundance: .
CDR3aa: CASNPLSGGTGQNGETQYF
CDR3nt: TGTGCCAGCAACCCGTTAAGTGGGGGGACAGGACAAAATGGAGAGACCCAGTACTTC

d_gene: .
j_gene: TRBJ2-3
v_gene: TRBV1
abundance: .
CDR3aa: CTSSPKRGSTDTQYF
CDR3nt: TGCACCAGCAGCCCCAAGCGGGGGAGCACAGATACGCAGTATTTT

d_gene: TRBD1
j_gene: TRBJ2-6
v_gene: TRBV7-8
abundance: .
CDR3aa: CASSRRQGAFPSSGANVLTF
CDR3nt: TGTGCCAGCAGCCGCCGACAGGGGGCATTCCCTAGCTCTGGGGCCAACGTCCTGACTTTC

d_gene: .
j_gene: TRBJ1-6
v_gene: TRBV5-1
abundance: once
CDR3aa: CASSPGGANSPLHF
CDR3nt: TGCGCCAGCAGCCCTGGGGGGGCAAATTCACCCCTCCACTTT

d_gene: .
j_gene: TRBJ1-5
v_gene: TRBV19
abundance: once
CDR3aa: CASSIGWAGASNQPQHF
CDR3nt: TGTGCCAGTAGTATAGGTTGGGCAGGGGCTTCCAATCAGCCCCAGCATTTT

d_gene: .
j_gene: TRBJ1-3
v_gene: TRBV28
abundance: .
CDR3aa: CASSLGASGNTIYF
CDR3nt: TGTGCCAGCAGTTTGGGAGCTTCTGGAAACACCATATATTTT

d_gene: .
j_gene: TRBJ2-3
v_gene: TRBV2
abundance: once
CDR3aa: CASSEGLSTDTQYF
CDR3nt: TGTGCCAGCAGTGAAGGGCTCAGCACAGATACGCAGTATTTT

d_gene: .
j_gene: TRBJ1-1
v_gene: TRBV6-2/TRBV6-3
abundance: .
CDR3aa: CASSSTGNTEAFF
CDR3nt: TGTGCCAGCAGTTCCACGGGTAACACTGAAGCTTTCTTT

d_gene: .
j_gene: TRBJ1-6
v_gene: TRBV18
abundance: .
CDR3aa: CASSQQGSNSPLHF
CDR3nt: TGTGCCAGCTCACAACAGGGATCTAATTCACCCCTCCACTTT

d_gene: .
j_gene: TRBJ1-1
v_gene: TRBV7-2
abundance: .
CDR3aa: CASSRTAGVGTEAFF
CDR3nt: TGTGCCAGCAGCCGCACGGCGGGGGTGGGCACTGAAGCTTTCTTT

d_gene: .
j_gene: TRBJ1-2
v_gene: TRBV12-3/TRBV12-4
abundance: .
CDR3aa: CASSSQMYGYTF
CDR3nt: TGTGCCAGCAGCTCACAAATGTATGGCTACACCTTC

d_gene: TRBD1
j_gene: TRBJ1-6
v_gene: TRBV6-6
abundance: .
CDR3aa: CASSYPGGFGSPLHF
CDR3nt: TGTGCCAGCAGTTATCCAGGGGGCTTTGGTTCACCCCTCCACTTT

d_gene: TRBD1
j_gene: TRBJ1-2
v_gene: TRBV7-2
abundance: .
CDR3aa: CASSFYLGQAANYGYTF
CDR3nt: TGTGCCAGCAGCTTTTACCTGGGACAGGCTGCTAACTATGGCTACACCTTC

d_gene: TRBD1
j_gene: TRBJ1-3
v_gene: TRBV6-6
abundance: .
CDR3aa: CASRGTGGDGNTIYF
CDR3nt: TGTGCCAGCAGAGGGACAGGGGGCGATGGAAACACCATATATTTT

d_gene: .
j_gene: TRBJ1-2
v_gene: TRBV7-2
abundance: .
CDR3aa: CASSLNRVGGYTF
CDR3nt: TGTGCCAGCAGCTTAAACAGGGTAGGAGGCTACACCTTC

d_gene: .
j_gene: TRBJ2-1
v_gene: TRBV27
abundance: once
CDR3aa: CASSLQGYGFNEQFF
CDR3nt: TGTGCCAGCAGTTTACAGGGGTACGGTTTTAATGAGCAGTTCTTC

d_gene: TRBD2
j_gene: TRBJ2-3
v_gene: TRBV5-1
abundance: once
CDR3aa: CASLPGGLAGSTDTQYF
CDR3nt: TGCGCCAGCCTTCCCGGAGGACTAGCGGGGAGCACAGATACGCAGTATTTT

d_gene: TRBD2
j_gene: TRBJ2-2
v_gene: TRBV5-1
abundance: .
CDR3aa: CASERGPGDGELFF
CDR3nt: TGCGCCAGCGAGCGGGGGCCGGGGGACGGGGAGCTGTTTTTT